Each of the 20 T cell receptor beta chains below was sequenced from the same sample in a study of shared T cell receptors in the human thymus. The data were produced by immunoSEQ multiplex PCR, yet TCRdb's version contains in-frame clones alone and is incomplete. The profile shows approximately 760,000 clones, 70% to 90% of them singletons. This same sample was also part of a study on human thymus T cells.

Sequencing was performed on thymocytes. The receptor source for this set is a girl less than two years old with a congenital heart defect.

This rearrangement joins TRBV19 to TRBJ2-7; 7 nucleotides line up with TRBD1. V lost 5 bases to trimming and J lost 0 bases; unmatched junction nucleotides: 19. Germline CDR1 is LNHDA and CDR2 is SQIVND (reference sequence). This CDR3 is built from 19 residues. The CDR3 DNA reads TGTGCCAGTAGTCGAGTACACAGAATTGGACAGGAGGACTCCTACGAGCAGTACTTC. Encoded protein: CASSRVHRIGQEDSYEQYF.

The chain recombines TRBV29-1 with TRBJ1-1; no clear D gene. The CDR3 contains 16 residues. The V gene lost 4 bases and the J gene lost 2 bases, with 20 bases spanning the gap. CDR1 SQVTM and CDR2 ANQGSEA come from the germline V gene. The CDR3 nucleotides are TGCAGCGTTGTTGTATCGGAGACTCTAAGAAACACTGAAGCTTTCTTT. Its protein product is CSVVVSETLRNTEAFF.

The chain has TRBV4-1 and TRBJ2-2; TRBD2 might be the D (6 bases). This CDR3 is 16 amino acids long. Trimming took 0 bases from V and 7 from J, leaving 15 bases between them. The germline gives CDR1 MGHRA, CDR2 YSYEKL. CDR3 region: CASSQDWGLGIGELFF. As DNA, the CDR3 is TGCGCCAGCAGCCAAGATTGGGGACTGGGCATCGGGGAGCTGTTTTTT.

The rearrangement uses TRBV6-6 and TRBJ2-1; tentatively, D is TRBD1 (5 bases). Deletions cut 5 bases from V and 8 bases from J, with 13 bases between. The CDR3 length is 13 residues. Germline CDR1 MNHNY, CDR2 SVGAGI (reference sequence). The CDR3 protein is CASSKTRVHEQFF. The CDR3 DNA reads as TGTGCCAGCAGTAAAACCAGGGTACATGAGCAGTTCTTC.

The chain couples TRBV9 to TRBJ2-3; 12 nucleotides align to TRBD2. Germline loops: CDR1 SGDLS, CDR2 YYNGEE. V was pared by 4 bases and J by 2 bases, with 20 bases of the junction left unmatched. The CDR3 is 21 residues long. The CDR3 region has the DNA TGTGCCAGCAGCTCCTCAAGGGCTAGCGGGGGGGTTGGCAAAGACACAGATACGCAGTATTTT. Translation: CASSSSRASGGVGKDTDTQYF. Combining the CDR3 with reference TRBV9 and TRBJ2-3 gives the whole variable domain DSGVTQTPKHLITATGQRVTLRCSPRSGDLSVYWYQQSLDQGLQFLIQYYNGEERAKGNILERFSAQQFPDLHSELNLSSLELGDSALYFCASSSSRASGGVGKDTDTQYFGPGTRLTVL.

This sequence joins TRBV2 and TRBJ1-1; D is uncertain. Per germline, CDR1 SNHLY and CDR2 FYNNEI. The CDR3 is 12 amino acids. Trimming cost V 11 bases and J 9 bases, with 19 bases left between them. CDR3 residues: CARKGGRSKAFF. The CDR3, as DNA: TGTGCCCGAAAGGGAGGGAGAAGCAAAGCTTTCTTT.

The chain has TRBV7-6 and TRBJ2-7; TRBD2 aligns across 12 bases. The germline CDR1 and CDR2 sequences are SGHVS and FNYEAQ. Trimming removed 1 base from V and 5 bases from J; junction bases left unmatched: 9. This CDR3 is built from 17 residues. CDR3: CASSLGGRTSGVNEQYF. CDR3 nucleotide sequence: TGTGCCAGCAGCTTAGGGGGCCGGACTAGCGGGGTGAACGAGCAGTACTTC.

A word on this clone: This specimen includes other DNA sequences encoding the same CDR3. DNA for the CDR3: TGTGCCAGCAGTGAAGGGGGGAAATATGAGCAGTACTTC. Protein: CASSEGGKYEQYF. This chain links TRBV25-1 with TRBJ2-7; possibly TRBD2 for D (6 bases). The CDR3 is 13 residues long. Germline CDR1 is MGHDK and CDR2 is SYGVNS. V gave up 2 bases and J gave up 7 bases, with 12 bases separating them.

This chain joins TRBV19 and TRBJ2-3, with 13 nucleotides matching TRBD2. V trimming: 0 bases; J trimming: 0 bases; junction bases outside the gene matches: 6. The CDR3 runs 19 residues. CDR1 and CDR2 from the germline V gene are LNHDA and SQIVND (reference sequence). The CDR3 nucleotides are TGTGCCAGTAGTATAGAAGGACTAGCGGGGGACCGTAGCACAGATACGCAGTATTTT. Amino acids: CASSIEGLAGDRSTDTQYF.

The rearrangement joins TRBV9 to TRBJ1-4; D gene uncertain. The CDR3 consists of 15 residues. Germline V gene lookup returns CDR1 SGDLS and CDR2 YYNGEE. Trimming took off 4 bases at V and 5 bases at J, with 15 bases between the two ends. The DNA for the CDR3 is TGTGCCAGCAGCCCAGCAGAGGATCGGAATGAAAAACTGTTTTTT. This sequence encodes CASSPAEDRNEKLFF.

This sequence joins TRBV6-5 and TRBJ1-3, with D possibly being TRBD1 (6 bases). Trimming took off 2 bases at V and 0 bases at J, with 11 bases between the two ends. In germline, CDR1 is MNHEY, CDR2 SVGAGI. The CDR3 extends over 16 amino acids. This chain's CDR3 is CASSYGQGSSGNTIYF. The CDR3 DNA reads TGTGCCAGCAGTTACGGTCAGGGGAGCTCTGGAAACACCATATATTTT.

V is TRBV2 and J is TRBJ2-5; D gene ambiguous. Germline lookup yields CDR1 SNHLY and CDR2 FYNNEI. This CDR3 comprises 14 residues. The V end lost 4 bases, the J end lost 7 bases, and 16 bases lay between the germline ends. In nucleotides, the CDR3 is TGTGCCAGCAGTGGAGAGTCTAAGCCCGTGACCCAGTACTTC. This encodes CASSGESKPVTQYF.

The rearrangement joins TRBV5-5 to TRBJ2-1; TRBD2 is a possible D gene (7 bases). The CDR3 contains 16 residues. Deletions cut 0 bases from V and 8 bases from J, with 18 bases between. Germline V CDR1 and CDR2: SGHKS, YYEKEE (reference sequence). CDR3 amino acids: CASSLGWGGPGDEQFF. CDR3 in DNA: TGTGCCAGCAGCTTGGGCTGGGGGGGCCCCGGAGATGAGCAGTTCTTC.

This chain's CDR3 is CASSLPSLIAGYTF. For the CDR3, the DNA is TGTGCCAGCAGCTTACCTTCCCTTATAGCGGGCTACACCTTC. The rearrangement links TRBV11-3 to TRBJ1-2; D gene unclear. V was shortened by 2 bases and J by 8 bases, with 15 bases between the two germline ends. Per the germline V gene, CDR1 is SGHNT and CDR2 is YENEEA. The CDR3 spans 14 residues.

The chain has TRBV23-1 and TRBJ2-2; possible D gene TRBD2, 6 bases. TRBV23-1 is labeled an ORF, and its function is uncertain. The CDR3 is 19 residues long. Trimming removed 2 bases from V and 5 bases from J, with 24 bases in between. The chain's CDR3 is CASSQNPPAGPYTTGELFF. CDR3 nucleotide sequence: TGCGCCAGCAGTCAAAACCCCCCGGCGGGGCCCTACACTACCGGGGAGCTGTTTTTT.

The chain is built from TRBV7-9 and TRBJ1-2, with TRBD1 matching 9 bases. The CDR3 runs to 12 residues. The ends lost 4 bases at V and 14 bases at J; junction bases unmatched: 8. Germline values: CDR1 SEHNR, CDR2 FQNEAQ (reference sequence). Here the CDR3 DNA reads TGTGCCAGCAGCTCACAGGGGGCCAAAGAGACCTTC. It specifies CASSSQGAKETF.

There are a few counts of this clone. This chain connects TRBV14 to TRBJ2-7; 7 positions match TRBD1. This CDR3 region has 13 residues. Germline V lookup: CDR1 SGHDN, CDR2 FVKESK. V lost 4 bases to trimming and J lost 4 bases; unmatched junction nucleotides: 4. The CDR3 reads CASSLGQQYEQYF. The CDR3 nucleotides are TGTGCCAGCAGCCTGGGACAGCAGTACGAGCAGTACTTC. Variable domain in full (rest from reference TRBV14 and TRBJ2-7): EAGVTQFPSHSVIEKGQTVTLRCDPISGHDNLYWYRRVMGKEIKFLLHFVKESKQDESGMPNNRFLAERTGGTYSTLKVQPAELEDSGVYFCASSLGQQYEQYFGPGTRLTVT.

This chain connects TRBV28 to TRBJ1-5, with 7 bases that match TRBD1. The trim removed 6 bases at V and 6 bases at J, leaving 11 bases unmatched. This CDR3 comprises 15 residues. Germline CDR1 is MDHEN and CDR2 is SYDVKM. CDR3 bases: TGTGCCAGCAGCGAATTAGGGGGCGCGGCTCAGCCCCAGCATTTT. Translation gives CASSELGGAAQPQHF.

The chain recombines TRBV10-3 with TRBJ1-5, with a tentative D call TRBD1 (6 bases). The CDR3 extends over 16 amino acids. The V end lost 2 bases, the J end lost 3 bases, and 14 bases lay between the germline ends. Germline assignment: CDR1 ENHRY and CDR2 SYGVKD. The CDR3 sequence is CAISEGGGGLNQPQHF. DNA of the CDR3: TGTGCCATCAGTGAGGGGGGAGGGGGGCTCAATCAGCCCCAGCATTTT.

The chain joins TRBV6-1 to TRBJ2-7, with a possible D match to TRBD1 (6 bases). V lost 7 bases, J lost 0 bases, and 16 bases lay in between. This CDR3 contains 15 residues. In germline, CDR1 is MNHNS, CDR2 SASEGT. The CDR3 spells CASIKRDTHSYEQYF. In DNA form, the CDR3 reads TGTGCCAGCATCAAGAGGGACACCCACTCCTACGAGCAGTACTTC.